Below are 15 T cell receptor beta chains sequenced from a single sample in a study of Graves' ophthalmopathy and Graves' hyperthyroidism. RNA transcripts provided the template for amplifying TCR beta CDR3 regions. RT-PCR with HTBI primers came first, then second-round multiplex PCR. TCRdb analysed the multiplex PCR reads with MiXCR anew, one entry per CDR3 protein. Of over a million distinct CDR3 sequences listed, about two fifths are singletons. Input material: peripheral blood or thyroid tissue (not recorded which). The receptors come from an adult man with Graves' hyperthyroidism.

The J gene is TRBJ1-5, the V gene TRBV2, with D tentatively TRBD1 (5 bases). The CDR3 has 13 residues. Trimming took off 7 bases at V and 9 bases at J, with 16 bases between the two ends. Germline loops: CDR1 SNHLY, CDR2 FYNNEI. CDR3 loop: CASKETVLRPQHF. CDR3 sequence (DNA): TGTGCCAGCAAGGAGACAGTCCTGAGGCCCCAGCATTTT.

This clonotype came up many times. This chain links TRBV27 with TRBJ2-5; a possible D gene is TRBD2 (6 bases). This CDR3 comprises 15 residues. Trimming stripped 6 bases from V and 2 bases from J, with 16 bases between. Looked up from germline, CDR1 is MNHEY and CDR2 is SMNVEV (reference sequence). The CDR3 nucleotides are TGTGCCAGCAGCGAATATGCGGGGCGGCAAGAGACCCAGTACTTC. Translation gives CASSEYAGRQETQYF.

This chain joins TRBV29-1 and TRBJ1-1, with D tentatively TRBD1 (5 bases). Per the germline V gene, CDR1 is SQVTM and CDR2 is ANQGSEA. CDR3 length: 12 residues. The CDR3 loop is CSAADSVGEAFF. CDR3 DNA sequence: TGCAGTGCAGCCGACAGCGTCGGTGAAGCTTTCTTT.

The chain employs TRBV11-2 and TRBJ1-6; 9 bases align to TRBD1. The CDR3 loop spans 18 amino acids. V was clipped by 1 base and J by 8 bases; unmatched bases: 12. The V gene's germline CDR1 is SGHAT and CDR2 FQNNGV. In DNA, the CDR3 is TGTGCCAGCAGCTTAGGACAGGGGGGTTCTCGGCGGGATTCACCCCTCCACTTT. Translated, it gives CASSLGQGGSRRDSPLHF. The full variable domain, rest sourced from reference TRBV11-2 and TRBJ1-6, is EAGVAQSPRYKIIEKRQSVAFWCNPISGHATLYWYQQILGQGPKLLIQFQNNGVVDDSQLPKDRFSAERLKGVDSTLKIQPAKLEDSAVYLCASSLGQGGSRRDSPLHFGNGTRLTVT.

A remark on this clonotype: At one boundary the junction diverges from the germline segment, which might be a read error. The chain employs TRBV10-3 and TRBJ1-4; perhaps TRBD1 as D (5 bases). The CDR3 is made up of 13 amino acids. Per germline, CDR1 ENHRY and CDR2 SYGVKD. This chain's CDR3 is CASRQGLGLPPAW. The CDR3 coding sequence is TGTGCCAGCAGGCAGGGCTTGGGACTTCCCCCGGCCTGG.

This clonotype was seen at least ten times. V usage is TRBV25-1 and J usage is TRBJ2-5; no clear D gene. V was clipped by 1 base and J by 1 base, with 13 bases between them. The CDR3 consists of 16 residues. The germline CDR1 and CDR2 sequences are MGHDK and SYGVNS. CDR3 loop: CASSESRLTSQETQYF. DNA for the CDR3: TGTGCCAGCAGTGAATCGCGTTTGACGTCCCAAGAGACCCAGTACTTC. Together with reference TRBV25-1 and TRBJ2-5, the CDR3 gives the full variable domain: EADIYQTPRYLVIGTGKKITLECSQTMGHDKMYWYQQDPGMELHLIHYSYGVNSTEKGDLSSESTVSRIRTEHFPLTLESARPSHTSQYLCASSESRLTSQETQYFGPGTRLLVL.

This clonotype was recorded at least ten times. This chain links TRBV7-8 with TRBJ2-7, with D possibly TRBD2 on 6 matching bases. The CDR3 runs 13 residues. Germline V CDR1 and CDR2: SGHVS, FQNEAQ. V was pared by 1 base and J by 7 bases, with 11 bases between. The CDR3 region is CASSLVPAGEQYF. CDR3 DNA sequence: TGTGCCAGCAGCTTAGTGCCGGCGGGGGAGCAGTACTTC.

About this clonotype itself: The junction does not match germline at one end; this may be a read error. This chain joins TRBV7-9 and TRBJ2-7, with D possibly being TRBD2 (5 bases). Germline loops: CDR1 SEHNR, CDR2 FQNEAQ (reference sequence). CDR3 length: 12 amino acids. CDR3 in DNA: TGTGCCAGCAGACCCGAGGCCGGGGAGCTGTACTTC. Amino acids: CASRPEAGELYF.

This clonotype was counted a few times. This chain connects TRBV12-3 or TRBV12-4 to TRBJ1-5; 10 bases are a match to TRBD1. The ends lost 5 bases at V and 5 bases at J; junction bases unmatched: 6. The CDR3 contains 15 residues. The DNA of the CDR3 is TGTGCCAGCAGTCTCCGGGACAGGGGTCATCAGCCCCAGCATTTT. Its translation is CASSLRDRGHQPQHF.

As for this clonotype: At one end the junction does not follow the germline gene, possibly because of a read error. V and J are TRBV20-1 and TRBJ1-1, with 7 bases fitting TRBD1. Germline loops: CDR1 DFQATT, CDR2 SNEGSKA (reference sequence). The CDR3 length is 12 residues. DNA of the CDR3: TGCAGTGCTAGGAAACCGGGACAGCATTTCCGTTTT. This encodes CSARKPGQHFRF.

This clonotype was seen ten or more times. The chain is built from TRBV20-1 and TRBJ1-4; D is undetermined. Germline CDR1 and CDR2: DFQATT and SNEGSKA (reference sequence). Trimming took 3 bases from V and 0 from J, leaving 11 bases between them. CDR3 size: 15 residues. In DNA form, the CDR3 reads TGCAGTGCTAGGAGGGTCATAGCAACTAATGAAAAACTGTTTTTT. Translated: CSARRVIATNEKLFF.

About this clonotype itself: This may be a read error, as it is one base from a much larger clone. V and J are TRBV12-3 or TRBV12-4 and TRBJ2-5; D is possibly TRBD2 (5 bases). CDR3 length: 14 residues. With 6 bases removed from V and 2 bases from J, the gap between germline ends came to 13 bases. CDR3 nucleotide sequence: TGTGCCAGCAGCCCCAACGGGAAGCAAGAGACCCAGTACTTC. Translation: CASSPNGKQETQYF.

This clonotype was picked up many times. The V call is TRBV7-2, the J call TRBJ2-7; D not certain. Trimming pared 1 base from V and 4 bases from J, leaving 11 bases between. This CDR3 has 14 amino acids. The germline V gene has CDR1 SGHTA and CDR2 FQGNSA. CDR3 sequence (DNA): TGTGCCAGCAGCTTAGGGGGAACTAAATACGAGCAGTACTTC. Amino acid sequence: CASSLGGTKYEQYF.

This clonotype was detected many times. This sequence joins TRBV7-6 and TRBJ2-7; 9 bases line up with TRBD1. The CDR3 length is 15 residues. The V gene end was trimmed by 2 bases and the J gene end by 5 bases; junction bases not matched to a gene: 7. Germline V gene data show CDR1 as SGHVS and CDR2 as FNYEAQ. CDR3 amino acids: CASSLRDRDVDEQYF. DNA of the CDR3: TGTGCCAGCAGCTTAAGGGACAGGGATGTGGACGAGCAGTACTTC.

The V and J genes are TRBV28 and TRBJ1-2; 7 bases align to TRBD1. The CDR3 runs to 10 residues. Looked up from germline, CDR1 is MDHEN and CDR2 is SYDVKM. After removal of 5 bases from V and 11 bases from J, the junction contained 2 bases not matched to a gene. The CDR3 region is CASSDRAYTF. CDR3 nucleotide sequence: TGTGCCAGCAGTGACAGGGCGTACACCTTC.